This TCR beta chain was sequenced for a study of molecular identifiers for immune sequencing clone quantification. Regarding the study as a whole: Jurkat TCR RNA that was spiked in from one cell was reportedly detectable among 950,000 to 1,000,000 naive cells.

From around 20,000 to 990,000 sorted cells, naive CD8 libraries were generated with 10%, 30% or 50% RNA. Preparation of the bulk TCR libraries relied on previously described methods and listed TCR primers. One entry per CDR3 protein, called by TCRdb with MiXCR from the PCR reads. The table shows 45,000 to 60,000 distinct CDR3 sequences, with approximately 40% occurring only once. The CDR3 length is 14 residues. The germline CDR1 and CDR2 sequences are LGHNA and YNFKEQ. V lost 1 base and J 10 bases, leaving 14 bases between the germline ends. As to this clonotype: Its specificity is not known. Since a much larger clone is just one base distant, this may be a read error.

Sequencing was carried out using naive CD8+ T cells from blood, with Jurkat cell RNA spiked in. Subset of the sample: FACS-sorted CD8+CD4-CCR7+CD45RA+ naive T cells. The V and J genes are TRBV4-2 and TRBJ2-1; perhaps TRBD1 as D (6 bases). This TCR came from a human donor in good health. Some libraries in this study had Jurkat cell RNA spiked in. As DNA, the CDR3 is TGTGCCAGCAGCCAAGGCCTAACAGGGAGCGAGCAGTTCTTC. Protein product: CASSQGLTGSEQFF.